These 13 T cell receptor beta chains originate from one sample sequenced in a study of T cells in Graves' hyperthyroidism and ophthalmopathy. RNA transcripts provided the source from which TCR beta CDR3 regions were amplified. First-round RT-PCR targeting the TCR CDR3 was performed with the HTBI primer set. Each CDR3 protein is one row after TCRdb ran MiXCR on the multiplex PCR reads. This sample has approximately 400,000 distinct CDR3 sequences, with approximately 14% found just once. The sequencing input was blood. All receptors derive from a woman under 30 with Graves' hyperthyroidism.

This clonotype occurred many times. V is TRBV9 and J is TRBJ2-2; TRBD1 or TRBD2 may be the D gene (6 bases each). The length of the CDR3 is 17 residues. CDR1 is SGDLS, CDR2 YYNGEE, per germline. Trimming left V 4 bases short and J 1 base short, with 17 bases between. The CDR3 sequence: CASSSPRGRKNTGELFF. Here the CDR3 DNA reads TGTGCCAGCAGCTCGCCCCGGGGGCGAAAGAACACCGGGGAGCTGTTTTTT.

This clonotype was detected many times. The chain's CDR3 is CASRPPGETYEQYF. CDR3 DNA sequence: TGTGCCAGCAGGCCCCCGGGAGAGACCTACGAGCAGTACTTC. The chain carries TRBV12-3 or TRBV12-4 and TRBJ2-7; D possibly corresponds to TRBD2 (6 bases). The CDR3 extends over 14 amino acids. V was pared by 6 bases and J by 2 bases, with 14 bases between.

This clonotype was seen repeatedly, ten times or more. The chain recombines TRBV30 with TRBJ2-1; the D is unclear. V lost 0 bases and J 8 bases, leaving 11 bases between the germline ends. Looked up from germline, CDR1 is GTSNPN and CDR2 is SVGIG (reference sequence). The CDR3 sequence is 13 residues long. CDR3 sequence: CAWSVRPTDEQFF. In DNA form, the CDR3 reads TGTGCCTGGAGTGTCCGCCCAACCGATGAGCAGTTCTTC.

The sample holds many counts of this clonotype. CDR3 region: CASESGNTYYEQYF. In DNA, the CDR3 is TGTGCCTCCGAGAGCGGGAATACTTACTACGAGCAGTACTTC. The chain combines TRBV7-2 with TRBJ2-7; 7 positions match TRBD2. The CDR3 has 14 amino acids. Per the germline V gene, CDR1 is SGHTA and CDR2 is FQGNSA. V shed 11 bases and J 3 bases; nucleotides not matched to a gene: 13. The full variable domain, rest sourced from reference TRBV7-2 and TRBJ2-7, is GAGVSQSPSNKVTEKGKDVELRCDPISGHTALYWYRQSLGQGLEFLIYFQGNSAPDKSGLPSDRFSAERTGGSVSTLTIQRTQQEDSAVYLCASESGNTYYEQYFGPGTRLTVT.

This clonotype appeared many times. The V and J genes are TRBV7-3 and TRBJ2-7; the D is unclear. CDR1 SGHTA and CDR2 FQGTGA come from the germline V gene. The germline V and J ends were trimmed by 6 bases and 0 bases, with 15 bases remaining between them. The CDR3 runs 15 residues. The CDR3 DNA reads as TGTGCCAGCAGTCCTCAATCGACGGGCTCCTACGAGCAGTACTTC. Translation gives CASSPQSTGSYEQYF.

This clonotype was counted at least ten times. The rearrangement joins TRBV12-5 to TRBJ2-3, with a tentative D call TRBD2 (6 bases). The CDR3 runs to 16 residues. Between the trimmed V and J ends, which lost 1 base and 2 bases, there was a span of 13 bases. CDR1 is LGHNT, CDR2 FRNRAP, per germline. This CDR3 is CASGLGRADYTDTQYF. The CDR3 DNA reads TGTGCTAGTGGTTTGGGACGCGCGGACTACACAGATACGCAGTATTTT.

This clonotype was observed at least ten times. The chain carries TRBV28 and TRBJ1-5, with 10 bases that match TRBD1. Germline loops: CDR1 MDHEN, CDR2 SYDVKM. CDR3 size: 17 residues. Trimming removed 6 bases from V and 0 bases from J; junction bases left unmatched: 8. The CDR3 protein is CASSLRQGAGSNQPQHF. The CDR3, as DNA: TGTGCCAGCAGCCTAAGACAGGGGGCAGGTAGCAATCAGCCCCAGCATTTT.

This clonotype was counted once. CDR3 region: CASSDPTNLSTEAFF. The CDR3 DNA follows: TGTGCCAGCAGTGACCCGACCAACCTCAGCACTGAAGCTTTCTTT. The chain employs TRBV2 and TRBJ1-1, with D uncertain. The CDR3 length is 15 residues. Germline V gene sequence: CDR1 SNHLY, CDR2 FYNNEI. V lost 3 bases and J lost 4, with 15 bases in between.

The sample holds many counts of this clonotype. This rearrangement joins TRBV18 to TRBJ1-4; D call uncertain. In germline, CDR1 is KGHSH, CDR2 LQKENI. With 0 bases removed from V and 7 bases from J, the gap between germline ends came to 6 bases. The CDR3 covers 13 residues. The DNA of the CDR3 is TGTGCCAGCTCACCACCAGGGATTGAAAAACTGTTTTTT. Amino acids: CASSPPGIEKLFF.

This clonotype has ten or more counts. The chain couples TRBV12-3 or TRBV12-4 to TRBJ2-7; 8 bases match TRBD1. This CDR3 has 15 residues. The trim removed 5 bases at V and 3 bases at J, leaving 9 bases unmatched. CDR3 protein: CASSPGQGAVYEQYF. CDR3 in DNA: TGTGCCAGCAGTCCCGGACAGGGCGCAGTCTACGAGCAGTACTTC.

The chain recombines TRBV6-1 with TRBJ2-2; D gene uncertain. This CDR3 has 14 residues. CDR1 and CDR2 from the germline V gene are MNHNS and SASEGT. The V end lost 7 bases, the J end lost 7 bases, and 16 bases lay between the germline ends. The CDR3 loop reads CASKLLGPSGELFF. CDR3 in DNA: TGTGCCAGCAAACTATTAGGGCCTAGCGGGGAGCTGTTTTTT.

The chain joins TRBV12-3 or TRBV12-4 to TRBJ2-7; 8 nucleotides agree with TRBD1. With 5 bases clipped from V and 4 bases from J, the junction kept 7 bases outside the gene matches. The CDR3 has 14 amino acids. CDR3 amino acids: CASSQGQAVYEQYF. The CDR3 coding sequence is TGTGCCAGCAGTCAGGGACAGGCTGTTTACGAGCAGTACTTC.

This clonotype was counted ten times or more. The DNA of the CDR3 is TGCAGTGCTAGACTTGGGGGGGGAGATTATGAGCAGTTCTTC. As protein: CSARLGGGDYEQFF. This rearrangement joins TRBV20-1 to TRBJ2-1; TRBD2 agrees at 7 bases. This CDR3 is built from 14 residues. Trimming cost V 2 bases and J 8 bases; bases outside gene matches: 9. Germline V CDR1 and CDR2: DFQATT, SNEGSKA (reference sequence).